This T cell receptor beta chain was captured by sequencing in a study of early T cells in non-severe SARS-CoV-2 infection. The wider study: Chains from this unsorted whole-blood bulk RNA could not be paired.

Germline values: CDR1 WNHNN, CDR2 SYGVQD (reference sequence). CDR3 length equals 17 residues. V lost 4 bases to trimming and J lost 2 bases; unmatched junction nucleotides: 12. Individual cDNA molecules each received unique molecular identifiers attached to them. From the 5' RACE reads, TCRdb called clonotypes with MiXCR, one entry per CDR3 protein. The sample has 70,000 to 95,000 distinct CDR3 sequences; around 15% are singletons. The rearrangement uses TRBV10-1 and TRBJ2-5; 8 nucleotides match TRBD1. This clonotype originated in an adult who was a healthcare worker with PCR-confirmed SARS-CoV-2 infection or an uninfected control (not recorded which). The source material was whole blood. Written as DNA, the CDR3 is TGCGCCAGCAGTGGACGGACAGGGTCCTTTATTCAAGAGACCCAGTACTTC. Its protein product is CASSGRTGSFIQETQYF.